Here is one T cell receptor (beta chain) with its context. This CDR3 is built from 14 residues. In germline, CDR1 is SGHAT, CDR2 FQNNGV. The V end was cut by 5 bases, the J end by 6 bases, with 17 bases between. The entry originates in a study of blood T cell repertoires in COVID-19. Study summary: Samples representing acute and convalescent COVID-19 were sourced from the United States, Italy and Spain. The cDNA or gDNA used as material had been derived from T cells, B-cell-depleted T cells, or PBMCs.

In the original workflow: Estimates of nucleated cell counts were drawn from the amplification of reference gene primers. Using immunoSEQ multiplex PCR, the repertoire was profiled, and TCRdb retains in-frame clones only, with some absent. The V and J calls and the clone size are those of that table, but D and trimming were determined from the DNA. The sample carries fewer than 500,000 clones, approximately 77% recorded once. The gene calls are TRBV11-2 and TRBJ2-7; tentative D call: TRBD1 (5 bases). The receptor was derived from a human donor with acute or convalescent COVID-19. The donor label of this sample is uncertain. The material sequenced was peripheral blood. Written as DNA, the CDR3 is TGTGCCAGCAGCCAGGACATAGGGATAAGCGAGCAGTACTTC. Protein sequence: CASSQDIGISEQYF.